Presented here are 21 T cell receptor beta chains from one specimen sequenced in a study of regulatory T cells in long-lasting Graves disease (dated by TCRdb to 2020 to 2023). Reading the label with the study, this specimen's time point is: newly diagnosed GD, antithyroid drugs for less than 3 months. For both TCR sequencing and RNA sequencing, RNA was extracted from PBMCs in TRIzol. The library was built by means of multiplex PCR. Sequencing was carried out with an Illumina HiSeq 4000. CDR3 regions were amplified by Arm-PCR with iRepertoire HTBI primers to construct TCR beta libraries. TCRdb applied fastp at Q25 and MiXCR to the public reads, then kept only in-frame beta chains. Identical CDR3 protein sequences are pooled into one entry, listed with their most common genes and DNA. The sample data list approximately 270,000 distinct CDR3 sequences, and around a sixth of these were observed just once. In total, the top ten clones hold around 15% of the sample.

The sample also formed part of further work on T cells in Graves' hyperthyroidism and ophthalmopathy.

Sequenced here: peripheral blood mononuclear cells (PBMCs), sampled at new diagnosis, from a patient treated with antithyroid drugs. These receptors came from a woman in her 30s with Graves disease. Donor details come from another sample of the same person, matched by shared clones.

As to this clonotype: This is likely an artifact of a read error, given a far larger clone one base away. The chain carries TRBV28 and TRBJ1-5; 7 positions agree with TRBD1. The V segment lost 6 bases and the J segment 1 base; nucleotides outside the gene matches: 3. This CDR3 is built from 14 residues. The germline CDR1 and CDR2 sequences are MDHEN and SYDVKM. The chain's CDR3 is CASSDRDSNQPQHF. Written as DNA, the CDR3 is TGTGCCAGCAGCGACAGGGACAGCAATCAGCCCCAGCATTTT. Filled out from reference TRBV28 and TRBJ1-5, the complete variable domain reads DVKVTQSSRYLVKRTGEKVFLECVQDMDHENMFWYRQDPGLGLRLIYFSYDVKMKEKGDIPEGYSVSREKKERFSLILESASTNQTSMYLCASSDRDSNQPQHFGDGTRLSIL.

The sample holds many counts of this clonotype. The genes are TRBV27 and TRBJ1-2; 12 bases align to TRBD1. The CDR3 is made up of 15 amino acids. V trimming: 5 bases; J trimming: 7 bases; junction bases outside the gene matches: 8. Germline CDR1 reads MNHEY; CDR2 reads SMNVEV (reference sequence). CDR3 nucleotides: TGTGCCAGCAGTAGCGGGGACAGGGGGCTTCGTGGCTACACCTTC. It encodes CASSSGDRGLRGYTF.

This clonotype occurred many times. This rearrangement joins TRBV12-5 to TRBJ1-4; TRBD1 is a possible D gene (6 bases). The CDR3 loop spans 16 amino acids. V shed 4 bases and J shed 3 bases, with 15 bases lying between them. CDR1 is LGHNT, CDR2 FRNRAP, per germline. CDR3 protein: CASGSPTGIANEKLFF. The DNA for the CDR3 is TGTGCTAGTGGTTCTCCTACAGGGATAGCTAATGAAAAACTGTTTTTT.

The table lists this clonotype with many counts. This chain links TRBV5-1 with TRBJ1-1, with 12 bases matching TRBD1. V lost 9 bases and J lost 4; bases outside the gene matches: 10. There are 15 residues in the CDR3. The germline CDR1 and CDR2 sequences are SGHRS and YFSETQ. The CDR3 spells CATKDPGQGATEAFF. The CDR3 DNA is TGCGCCACCAAAGATCCGGGACAGGGGGCCACTGAAGCTTTCTTT.

This chain uses TRBV6-1 with TRBJ1-2, with TRBD1 matching 8 bases. Germline CDR1 reads MNHNS; CDR2 reads SASEGT. Losses at the gene ends were 7 bases for V and 4 bases for J; bases not matched to a gene: 23. CDR3 length equals 19 residues. CDR3 sequence (DNA): TGTGCCAGCACGGCGGGACCCGGGACAGGATTTGCGGAGGCCTATGGCTACACCTTC. This codes for CASTAGPGTGFAEAYGYTF.

The CDR3 DNA follows: TGTGCCAGCAGTTTCCCCCCCTACGCAGACACAGATACGCAGTATTTT. It is translated as CASSFPPYADTDTQYF. The chain links TRBV12-3 or TRBV12-4 to TRBJ2-3; D is uncertain. This CDR3 region has 16 residues. V was pared by 3 bases and J by 2 bases, with 15 bases between.

This clonotype was seen only a few times. A clone one base away is much larger, so this may be a read error. This rearrangement joins TRBV3-1 to TRBJ1-2; 10 bases match TRBD1. Germline values: CDR1 LGHDT, CDR2 YNNKEL (reference sequence). V lost 4 bases, J lost 8 bases, and 13 bases stayed unmatched. This CDR3 is 16 amino acids long. The chain's CDR3 is CASSPPGTGAEGGYTF. In DNA form, the CDR3 reads TGTGCCAGCAGCCCACCGGGGACAGGGGCCGAAGGCGGCTACACCTTC.

This clonotype was seen repeatedly, ten times or more. The rearrangement links TRBV10-3 to TRBJ2-3; D perhaps matches TRBD1 (5 bases). Germline-derived CDR1 and CDR2 are ENHRY and SYGVKD. V lost 3 bases, J lost 3 bases, and 10 bases lay in between. The CDR3 sequence is 14 residues long. CDR3 in DNA: TGTGCCATCAGTGACAGGGCCGGGACAGATACGCAGTATTTT. Translated: CAISDRAGTDTQYF.

Ten or more counts support this clonotype. The chain recombines TRBV6-1 with TRBJ2-5; D gene uncertain. CDR1 and CDR2 (germline): MNHNS, SASEGT. Trimming cost V 7 bases and J 1 base, with 10 bases left between them. The CDR3 runs to 13 residues. CDR3 nucleotide sequence: TGTGCCAGCACAAGGTCAGGCCAAGAGACCCAGTACTTC. Protein: CASTRSGQETQYF.

This clonotype was observed at least ten times. The genes are TRBV3-1 and TRBJ1-4; D gene unclear. V was clipped by 4 bases and J by 8 bases, with 20 bases between them. The CDR3 extends over 16 amino acids. Germline values: CDR1 LGHDT, CDR2 YNNKEL (reference sequence). The CDR3 loop reads CASSPSRTEQREKLFF. The CDR3 nucleotides are TGTGCCAGCAGCCCCTCACGAACAGAGCAACGGGAAAAACTGTTTTTT.

This clonotype was detected ten times or more. The chain links TRBV5-4 to TRBJ2-1; 7 bases map to TRBD2. Germline CDR1 SGHNT, CDR2 YYREEE (reference sequence). The V segment lost 0 bases and the J segment 4 bases; nucleotides outside the gene matches: 7. The CDR3 length is 16 residues. CDR3 region: CASSLELGGGYNEQFF. The CDR3 DNA follows: TGTGCCAGCAGCTTGGAGTTGGGGGGGGGGTACAATGAGCAGTTCTTC.

This clonotype occurred many times. The chain recombines TRBV7-9 with TRBJ1-5; D possibly corresponds to TRBD1 (5 bases). V lost 3 bases and J lost 3, with 9 bases in between. This CDR3 is built from 14 residues. Germline-derived CDR1 and CDR2 are SEHNR and FQNEAQ (reference sequence). As DNA, the CDR3 is TGTGCCAGCAGCTTCACGGGGCCCAATCAGCCCCAGCATTTT. This gives the protein CASSFTGPNQPQHF.

This clonotype came up many times. The chain joins TRBV15 to TRBJ1-1; 8 nucleotides line up with TRBD1. Per germline, CDR1 LNHNV and CDR2 YYDKDF (reference sequence). The length of the CDR3 is 13 residues. The V segment lost 8 bases and the J segment 2 bases; nucleotides outside the gene matches: 4. CDR3 bases: TGTGCCACCCGGACAGGGCCTAACACTGAAGCTTTCTTT. Its protein product is CATRTGPNTEAFF.

This clonotype has at least ten counts. This chain uses TRBV5-1 with TRBJ2-4; no reliable D call. The J call is doubtful: the DNA matches TRBJ2-5 better. The CDR3 loop spans 14 amino acids. Germline lookup yields CDR1 SGHRS and CDR2 YFSETQ. CDR3 DNA: TGCGCCAGCAGCTTGGGCAGGTTCCAGGAGACCCAGTACTTC. Amino acid sequence: CASSLGRFQETQYF.

The sample holds many counts of this clonotype. The rearrangement uses TRBV12-3 or TRBV12-4 and TRBJ1-2; TRBD1 matches 7 bases. This CDR3 comprises 17 residues. V lost 5 bases to trimming and J lost 3 bases; unmatched junction nucleotides: 15. For the CDR3, the DNA is TGTGCCAGCAGTCTACAGGGGTCGTTGGCTCCGCACTATGGCTACACCTTC. Translating gives CASSLQGSLAPHYGYTF.

V usage is TRBV19 and J usage is TRBJ2-7; D gene uncertain. The CDR3 is 15 residues long. Germline values: CDR1 LNHDA, CDR2 SQIVND (reference sequence). V lost 3 bases, J lost 3 bases, and 15 bases lay in between. CDR3 in amino acids: CASSMAGKSIYEQYF. For the CDR3, the DNA is TGTGCCAGTAGTATGGCAGGCAAGTCCATCTACGAGCAGTACTTC.

CDR3: CASSETGGTEAFF. For the CDR3, the DNA is TGTGCCAGCAGCGAGACAGGGGGCACTGAAGCTTTCTTT. V is TRBV4-2 and J is TRBJ1-1; 9 nucleotides match TRBD1. Germline V gene sequence: CDR1 LGHNA, CDR2 YNFKEQ. The junction had 2 bases not matched to a gene; V was cut back by 5 bases and J by 4 bases. CDR3 size: 13 residues.

This chain connects TRBV6-2 or TRBV6-3 to TRBJ1-3; TRBD1 agrees at 9 bases. The CDR3 sequence is 16 residues long. Trimming cost V 0 bases and J 3 bases; bases outside gene matches: 3. CDR1 and CDR2 from the germline V gene are MNHEY and SVGEGT. CDR3 loop: CASSYSQGAGGNTIYF. The DNA for the CDR3 is TGTGCCAGCAGTTACTCACAGGGGGCAGGTGGAAACACCATATATTTT.

About this clonotype: With only one base between it and a far larger clone, this is likely a read error. The CDR3 sequence: CASSLDQHGEAQYF. The CDR3 nucleotides read TGTGCCAGCAGTTTAGACCAACACGGGGAGGCCCAGTACTTC. The genes are TRBV28 and TRBJ2-3; maybe TRBD2 (6 bases). The tail of the sequence fits TRBJ2-5 better, so the J call may be wrong. This CDR3 is built from 14 residues. CDR1 MDHEN and CDR2 SYDVKM come from the germline V gene.

In regard to this clonotype: Relative to the germline gene, one junction end is altered; a read error may explain this. The chain joins TRBV20-1 to TRBJ1-1; the D is unclear. This CDR3 contains 13 residues. In germline, CDR1 is DFQATT, CDR2 SNEGSKA (reference sequence). The CDR3 region has the DNA TGCAGTGCCGGGTGGGGAATGAACGCTGAAGCTCTCTTT. It yields the protein CSAGWGMNAEALF.

This clonotype was recorded at least ten times. The junction and the germline gene differ at one end; a read error may be behind it. V and J are TRBV20-1 and TRBJ2-5; D might be TRBD2 (6 bases). Germline CDR1 and CDR2: DFQATT and SNEGSKA (reference sequence). There are 15 residues in the CDR3. CDR3 in amino acids: CSAPSVRGTQEAQYF. CDR3 sequence (DNA): TGCAGTGCGCCTTCGGTGCGGGGCACACAAGAGGCCCAGTACTTC.